This T cell receptor beta chain was identified in a study of post-analysis software for immune sequencing data. Background on the study: Secondary progressive, relapsing-remitting and progressive-relapsing multiple sclerosis were among the included disease courses. Study-wide findings and caveats: Controls showed significantly higher normalized Chao1 diversity than did multiple sclerosis patients.

Carried by the TCR beta cDNA libraries were unique molecular identifiers. TCRdb ran MiXCR on the PCR reads and lists one entry per CDR3 protein. Of 550,000 to 700,000 distinct CDR3 sequences listed, roughly 45% are singletons. For this clonotype: Its antigen is unknown.

This clonotype originated in a girl aged 5 to 17 with multiple sclerosis. The material sequenced was blood.

CDR3 DNA: TGTGCCATCAAGAAGGGAGCGGGATTCTACAATGAGCAGTTCTTC. Amino acids: CAIKKGAGFYNEQFF. The chain joins TRBV10-3 to TRBJ2-1; 7 nucleotides agree with TRBD2. V dropped 7 bases and J dropped 3; count of bases not matched to a gene: 9. Germline V gene data show CDR1 as ENHRY and CDR2 as SYGVKD. The CDR3 has 15 residues.